This passage covers 28 T cell receptor beta chains from one sample sequenced in a study of T cell repertoires in cytomegalovirus infection. The antigens for these receptors are not known. TCRdb re-called the reads through MiXCR, storing one row per CDR3 protein. The table records about a million distinct CDR3 sequences, roughly 30% of them present only once. The sequences come from cultured CD8+ T cells from PBMCs, collected from culture after CMV antigen stimulation. The origin of the receptors is a human donor in good health (CMV status not recorded). Some clones in this sample may be carry-over from other donors' samples.

This clonotype was observed once. This rearrangement joins TRBV4-1 to TRBJ2-3, with D perhaps TRBD2 (5 bases). Trimming removed 1 base from V and 7 bases from J, with 12 bases in between. Germline loops: CDR1 MGHRA, CDR2 YSYEKL. The length of the CDR3 is 14 residues. DNA for the CDR3: TGCGCCAGCAGCCAAGTTGGAGGATACAATACGCAGTATTTT. Its protein is CASSQVGGYNTQYF.

The rearrangement joins TRBV20-1 to TRBJ2-5; 12 nucleotides match TRBD2. Germline V gene sequence: CDR1 DFQATT, CDR2 SNEGSKA (reference sequence). V lost 3 bases and J lost 2; bases outside the gene matches: 16. The CDR3 contains 19 residues. CDR3: CSASSSQGLAGLRQETQYF. Here the CDR3 DNA reads TGCAGTGCTAGTTCTTCCCAGGGACTAGCGGGTCTACGACAAGAGACCCAGTACTTC.

V gene TRBV2 combines with J gene TRBJ2-1; D is unresolved. The CDR3 length is 14 residues. The germline gives CDR1 SNHLY, CDR2 FYNNEI. V was trimmed by 1 base and J by 7 bases, leaving 11 bases between them. DNA of the CDR3: TGTGCCAGCAGTGAAGGGGATCTAGTTAATGAGCAGTTCTTC. Protein product: CASSEGDLVNEQFF.

On this clonotype: A much larger clone differs by one base, so this may be a read error. This chain connects TRBV12-5 to TRBJ1-1, with a possible D match to TRBD1 (5 bases). The length of the CDR3 is 19 residues. V lost 9 bases and J 7 bases, leaving 36 bases between the germline ends. Germline CDR1 is LGHNT and CDR2 is FRNRAP. CDR3 bases: TGTGCTAGCGTGGGGATTGACTACATGTCCGGCAACCAGGGATATGAAGCTTTCTTT. Its translation: CASVGIDYMSGNQGYEAFF.

The chain recombines TRBV11-2 with TRBJ1-6; no definite D call. The CDR3 runs 15 residues. V lost 5 bases and J lost 8, with 16 bases in between. Germline V lookup: CDR1 SGHAT, CDR2 FQNNGV. CDR3 coding DNA: TGTGCCAGCAGCCTAAGGAGACGTATTGATTCACCCCTCCACTTT. The encoded protein is CASSLRRRIDSPLHF.

This sequence joins TRBV7-6 and TRBJ1-1; D is undetermined. Germline assignment: CDR1 SGHVS and CDR2 FNYEAQ. Deletions cut 4 bases from V and 3 bases from J, with 12 bases between. CDR3 length equals 14 residues. CDR3 bases: TGTGCCAGCAGCTCCCCCCTGAGGTACACTGAAGCTTTCTTT. The encoded protein is CASSSPLRYTEAFF. Filled out from reference TRBV7-6 and TRBJ1-1, the complete variable domain reads GAGVSQSPRYKVTKRGQDVALRCDPISGHVSLYWYRQALGQGPEFLTYFNYEAQQDKSGLPNDRFSAERPEGSISTLTIQRTEQRDSAMYRCASSSPLRYTEAFFGQGTRLTVV.

The chain has TRBV5-6 and TRBJ1-1; no definite D call. This CDR3 is built from 17 residues. Germline CDR1 and CDR2: SGHDT and YYEEEE. V lost 4 bases to trimming and J lost 3 bases, with 22 bases between them. The CDR3 protein is CASSVDVVLDGDTEAFF. As DNA, the CDR3 is TGTGCCAGCAGCGTTGATGTAGTTTTGGACGGTGACACTGAAGCTTTCTTT.

This clonotype was counted only a few times. The V and J genes are TRBV7-6 and TRBJ1-2; D unresolved. From germline, CDR1 is SGHVS and CDR2 FNYEAQ. Trimming removed 6 bases from V and 7 bases from J, with 12 bases in between. The CDR3 consists of 12 residues. The CDR3 region has the DNA TGTGCCAGCAGTAGCTCAGGAGGTGGCTACACCTTC. It encodes CASSSSGGGYTF.

This clonotype was detected only a few times. The chain couples TRBV27 to TRBJ1-5; 9 nucleotides agree with TRBD1. This CDR3 region has 15 residues. Trimming took 5 bases from V and 7 from J; bases not matched to a gene: 9. Germline-derived CDR1 and CDR2 are MNHEY and SMNVEV (reference sequence). CDR3 protein: CASSPRDRVEQPQHF. As DNA, the CDR3 is TGTGCCAGCAGTCCACGGGACAGGGTGGAGCAGCCCCAGCATTTT.

This clonotype was picked up a small number of times. The J gene is TRBJ1-2, the V gene TRBV7-9, with D maybe TRBD1 (6 bases). Trimming removed 5 bases from V and 4 bases from J, with 14 bases in between. This CDR3 is 14 amino acids long. CDR1 is SEHNR and CDR2 is FQNEAQ in the germline V gene (reference sequence). The CDR3 protein is CASSPGGARYGYTF. In DNA form, the CDR3 reads TGTGCCAGCAGCCCCGGGGGGGCTCGCTATGGCTACACCTTC. Variable domain in full (rest from reference TRBV7-9 and TRBJ1-2): DTGVSQNPRHKITKRGQNVTFRCDPISEHNRLYWYRQTLGQGPEFLTYFQNEAQLEKSRLLSDRFSAERPKGSFSTLEIQRTEQGDSAMYLCASSPGGARYGYTFGSGTRLTVV.

This clonotype was counted only a few times. V usage is TRBV2 and J usage is TRBJ1-3; D is unresolved. The germline gives CDR1 SNHLY, CDR2 FYNNEI. The CDR3 consists of 14 residues. V was shortened by 6 bases and J by 1 base, with 10 bases between the two germline ends. CDR3 residues: CASSLQISGNTIYF. As DNA, the CDR3 is TGTGCCAGCAGCCTGCAGATTTCTGGAAACACCATATATTTT.

This clonotype was seen just once. V gene TRBV6-5 combines with J gene TRBJ2-7; TRBD2 aligns across 7 bases. Germline lookup yields CDR1 MNHEY and CDR2 SVGAGI. The length of the CDR3 is 13 residues. The CDR3 loop reads CGQRGVLSYEQYF. The CDR3 nucleotides are TGTGGCCAACGGGGGGTCCTCTCCTACGAGCAGTACTTC.

This clonotype was seen more than once but under ten times. The rearrangement links TRBV28 to TRBJ2-2; a possible D gene is TRBD2 (6 bases). Looked up from germline, CDR1 is MDHEN and CDR2 is SYDVKM. The V gene lost 6 bases and the J gene lost 5 bases, with 16 bases spanning the gap. The CDR3 consists of 15 residues. Here the CDR3 reads CASRSREVWTGELFF. CDR3 DNA: TGTGCCAGCAGATCTAGGGAGGTATGGACCGGGGAGCTGTTTTTT.

This clonotype showed up just a few times. The chain is built from TRBV6-2 or TRBV6-3 and TRBJ2-7; D unclear. From germline, CDR1 is MNHEY and CDR2 SVGEGT. CDR3 length: 14 amino acids. V lost 4 bases and J 5 bases, leaving 15 bases between the germline ends. The CDR3 bases are TGTGCCAGCAGTTTTCGGATATTGAGCGACGAGCAGTACTTC. Protein sequence: CASSFRILSDEQYF.

CDR3 DNA sequence: TGTGCCAGCAGTTATGCCGCAGGTAACACTGAAGCTTTCTTT. It yields the protein CASSYAAGNTEAFF. The chain combines TRBV6-1 with TRBJ1-1; D is ambiguous. The germline V and J ends were trimmed by 5 bases and 2 bases, with 12 bases remaining between them. Germline-derived CDR1 and CDR2 are MNHNS and SASEGT. The length of the CDR3 is 14 residues.

This clonotype was observed many times. V is TRBV7-2 and J is TRBJ2-7; TRBD2 matches at 8 bases. V lost 3 bases to trimming and J lost 0 bases; unmatched junction nucleotides: 4. The CDR3 has 15 amino acids. In germline, CDR1 is SGHTA, CDR2 FQGNSA. CDR3 nucleotide sequence: TGTGCCAGCAGCTTTAGCGGGGCCAACTCCTACGAGCAGTACGTC. This translates into CASSFSGANSYEQYV.

The sample holds many counts of this clonotype. The chain has TRBV7-8 and TRBJ2-3, with a tentative D call TRBD1 (5 bases). The V gene lost 5 bases and the J gene lost 1 base, with 13 bases spanning the gap. The CDR3 is 15 amino acids. Per the germline V gene, CDR1 is SGHVS and CDR2 is FQNEAQ. Here the CDR3 DNA reads TGTGCCAGCAGCAGTCGCAGCAGGGGCACAGATACGCAGTATTTT. This gives the protein CASSSRSRGTDTQYF. The complete variable domain, with remaining parts taken from reference TRBV7-8 and TRBJ2-3, reads GAGVSQSPRYKVAKRGQDVALRCDPISGHVSLFWYQQALGQGPEFLTYFQNEAQLDKSGLPSDRFFAERPEGSVSTLKIQRTQQEDSAVYLCASSSRSRGTDTQYFGPGTRLTVL.

The chain joins TRBV10-3 to TRBJ2-5; D perhaps matches TRBD2 (6 bases). CDR1 and CDR2 from the germline V gene are ENHRY and SYGVKD. The V end was cut by 0 bases, the J end by 5 bases, with 13 bases between. The CDR3 sequence is 15 residues long. The CDR3 region has the DNA TGTGCCATCAGTGAGTCTTCACTAGCCCTGGAGACCCAGTACTTC. Translated, it gives CAISESSLALETQYF.

The chain carries TRBV4-1 and TRBJ1-1, with 8 bases matching TRBD1. Germline CDR1 is MGHRA and CDR2 is YSYEKL. V shed 6 bases, J shed 6 bases, and the junction held 18 bases outside the gene matches. This CDR3 region has 17 residues. CDR3: CASRPRDRNYQSSEAFF. DNA for the CDR3: TGCGCCAGCAGACCCCGGGACAGGAATTACCAATCCTCTGAAGCTTTCTTT.

The DNA of the CDR3 is TGCGCCAGCAGCCGACAGGGTGATAATTCACCCCTCCACTTT. Its translation: CASSRQGDNSPLHF. The V call is TRBV4-1, the J call TRBJ1-6; 7 bases are a match to TRBD1. The CDR3 runs to 14 residues. The V segment lost 4 bases and the J segment 5 bases; nucleotides outside the gene matches: 2. Germline-derived CDR1 and CDR2 are MGHRA and YSYEKL.

The chain couples TRBV11-3 to TRBJ2-1, with D maybe TRBD1 (6 bases). The CDR3 loop spans 16 amino acids. The ends were cut back, 6 bases at V and 4 bases at J, with 19 bases in the middle. The germline CDR1 and CDR2 sequences are SGHNT and YENEEA. The CDR3 DNA sequence: TGTGCCAGCAGTAGTCGGACAGCACAAAGTTACAATGAGCAGTTCTTC. This translates into CASSSRTAQSYNEQFF.

Only a few counts were recorded for this clonotype. The chain joins TRBV7-9 to TRBJ2-7; D might be TRBD1 or TRBD2, each matching 5 bases. V lost 5 bases and J 3 bases, leaving 14 bases between the germline ends. The CDR3 runs to 14 residues. CDR1 and CDR2 from the germline V gene are SEHNR and FQNEAQ (reference sequence). For the CDR3, the DNA is TGTGCCAGCAGCCCCCGTGAGGGGCACTACGAGCAGTACGTC. Protein: CASSPREGHYEQYV.

This clonotype was picked up a small number of times. The J gene is TRBJ2-7, the V gene TRBV6-2 or TRBV6-3, with a possible D match to TRBD1 (6 bases). The CDR3 length is 17 residues. Trimming removed 0 bases from V and 5 bases from J, with 20 bases in between. Germline CDR1 reads MNHEY; CDR2 reads SVGEGT. The CDR3 DNA reads as TGTGCCAGCAGTTACTCCCTAAGGTCCAGGGGCAGAAACGAGCAGTACGTC. Protein product: CASSYSLRSRGRNEQYV.

This clonotype was counted a few times. This chain joins TRBV7-9 and TRBJ2-4, with D possibly matching TRBD1 (6 bases). V shed 3 bases and J shed 8 bases, with 20 bases lying between them. Germline loops: CDR1 SEHNR, CDR2 FQNEAQ (reference sequence). The CDR3 sequence is 16 residues long. The CDR3 nucleotides read TGTGCCAGCAGCTTGGGTTACGGTCCCGAGGGGGACATTCAGTACTTC. It codes for CASSLGYGPEGDIQYF.

This sequence joins TRBV4-2 and TRBJ2-5; no clear D. Germline CDR1 and CDR2: LGHNA and YNFKEQ. The CDR3 loop spans 17 amino acids. Trimming took 3 bases from V and 2 from J, leaving 19 bases between them. CDR3 sequence: CASSQQIDGRAQETQYF. CDR3 bases: TGTGCCAGCAGCCAGCAGATTGACGGCCGGGCACAAGAGACCCAGTACTTC.

This clonotype was counted between two and nine times. The V call is TRBV27, the J call TRBJ2-7; D assignment may be TRBD1 or TRBD2 (5 bases each). The V end lost 5 bases, the J end lost 5 bases, and 16 bases lay between the germline ends. CDR3 length: 14 residues. Germline V lookup: CDR1 MNHEY, CDR2 SMNVEV (reference sequence). This CDR3 is CASSPGTEVHEQYF. Written as DNA, the CDR3 is TGTGCCAGCAGTCCCGGGACGGAGGTCCACGAGCAGTACTTC.

CDR3 region: CASSQSLRDDTQYF. The CDR3 DNA reads as TGTGCCAGCAGCCAATCCCTCCGGGACGATACGCAGTATTTT. The chain links TRBV3-1 to TRBJ2-3; tentatively, D is TRBD1 or TRBD2 (5 bases each). The CDR3 is 14 residues long. V gave up 2 bases and J gave up 6 bases, with 12 bases separating them. CDR1 is LGHDT and CDR2 is YNNKEL in the germline V gene (reference sequence).

This clonotype was recorded at least ten times. The chain recombines TRBV7-3 with TRBJ1-1; TRBD1 might be the D (6 bases). Germline-derived CDR1 and CDR2 are SGHTA and FQGTGA. The CDR3 has 15 residues. Trimming removed 2 bases at V and 5 bases at J, with 15 bases between. DNA of the CDR3: TGTGCCAGCAGCTTAGGTGGGGGGCCGGGAACTGAAGCTTTCTTT. As protein: CASSLGGGPGTEAFF.